What follows are 3 T cell receptor beta chains derived from one specimen sequenced in a study of shared clonotypes between healthy human individuals. TCRdb's copy holds only in-frame clones and misses some; the assay was immunoSEQ multiplex PCR. Found here are hundreds of thousands of clones, roughly 97% of them singletons; the top ten hold around 0.057%. Sample: naive CD4+ T cells sorted from blood. As for subset: CD45RA+ positively selected. The receptors stem from a woman aged 25 to 39 in good health.

With respect to this clone: The same CDR3 also results from other DNA sequences found in this sample. V is TRBV18 and J is TRBJ2-7, with D unresolved. The ends were cut back, 2 bases at V and 4 bases at J, with 3 bases in the middle. There are 11 residues in the CDR3. Germline V gives CDR1 KGHSH, CDR2 LQKENI. Written as DNA, the CDR3 is TGTGCCAGCTCACCAGAGTACGAGCAGTACTTC. Translation gives CASSPEYEQYF.

The CDR3 region has the DNA TGCGCCAGCAGTCGACAGGGAGGAGAGACCCAGTACTTC. Its translation is CASSRQGGETQYF. This chain uses TRBV10-2 with TRBJ2-5, with D possibly TRBD1 on 7 matching bases. Germline V gene data show CDR1 as WSHSY and CDR2 as SAAADI. CDR3 length: 13 amino acids. V shed 5 bases and J shed 4 bases, with 11 bases lying between them.

The V call is TRBV7-2, the J call TRBJ2-1; D may correspond to TRBD1 or TRBD2 (5 bases each). The V end lost 1 base, the J end lost 3 bases, and 10 bases lay between the germline ends. This CDR3 comprises 15 residues. Germline-derived CDR1 and CDR2 are SGHTA and FQGNSA. CDR3 nucleotides: TGTGCCAGCAGCTTAGGGGTGGGGGTCTACAATGAGCAGTTCTTC. It translates to CASSLGVGVYNEQFF.